This paragraph reports one T cell receptor (beta chain). There is no known antigen for this receptor. No qualities accompany the bases; no much larger clone lies one base away. The sample belongs to a study of T cell responses to AZD1222 COVID-19 vaccine listed by TCRdb under 2021. In terms of the full investigation: A total of about 230 trial participants underwent TCR sequencing, of whom approximately 210 received two doses of AZD1222 and approximately 25 received two doses of the MenACWY control vaccine. Trial participants were enrolled into age subgroups of 18-55, 56-69 and 70-plus years, which contained around 150, 28 and 57 TCR-sequenced participants, respectively. Here is what the overall study found, with its caveats: Participants were mostly white British, with more females than males. The authors suggested clonal diversity may have been underestimated. In the small 56-69-year group, the increase in depth fell short of significance, most likely because of low power. Only 5 to 7 AZD1222 recipients were SARS-CoV-2 seropositive at baseline, limiting conclusions about previously exposed vaccinees. Reportedly, almost half of the unique spike-specific TCRs recognized epitopes lying outside the regions that are mutated in the B.1.351 and B.1.1.7 variants. Because no day 14 peak-response samples were available, the repertoires could be characterized only after the peak T cell response. Spike-specific TCR breadth and depth rose significantly after two AZD1222 doses compared with day 0 and with MenACWY recipients. Vaccine-associated CD4 TCRs spanned the whole spike protein, with dominant responses in regions 160-218 and 743-854.

The CDR3 regions of human TCRbeta chains were analyzed by immunosequencing. As for how the authors treated the data: Repertoire TCRs were checked for matches against a reference library of SARS-CoV-2-specific TCRs that had been generated using the MIRA antigen-specificity platform. Breadth was defined as the fraction of unique TCRs that were SARS-CoV-2-associated, and depth was defined as the fraction of total T cells that were SARS-CoV-2-associated. Using the MIRA data, each spike-specific TCR was mapped to the spike region that the TCR reacts to and placed in a CD4 or CD8 class. Log10-transformed breadth and depth values were compared by one-way ANOVA with Sidak's multiple comparisons tests. Sourced from immuneACCESS, this table was stored by TCRdb with only in-frame sequences that have V and J called. A share of the clones is absent; for the studies checked, an unresolved V gene accounts for under half, and the remainder has no known explanation. V, J and clone size were drawn from that table, and D and trimming were deduced from the DNA. Within this sample are about 190,000 clones, with about 89% of them counted one time only. The ten most abundant clones make up around 2.5% of the sample.

Taken from cysteine to phenylalanine, the CDR3 has 14 residues. CDR3 DNA is the only sequence kept; it has 42 bases, read in frame from the first base. The sample's time point, from its label and the paper: baseline before first vaccination. This specimen's treatment or condition label, interpreted: meningococcal conjugate vaccine given as trial control. The vaccinee samples were drawn from two UK trials, COV001 and COV002, one of which was a single-blind randomized controlled phase 2/3 trial testing AZD1222 (ChAdOx1 nCoV-19) in healthy adults. For TCRbeta chain sequencing, PBMC samples from trial participants were taken at day 0 and at day 28 after the second dose.

The specimen was peripheral blood, collected on day 0 of MenACWY control vaccination. The sequence derives from an adult in good health. The chain uses TRBV21-1 and TRBJ1-3; TRBD1 is the table's D call and was not checked against the DNA. TRBV21-1 is marked as a pseudogene. DNA sequence: TGTGCCACCCGCCCGACAGGGAGCGCGAACACCATATATTTT. The resulting protein is CATRPTGSANTIYF.